These T cell receptor beta chains were read from a single sample in a study of T cells in localized non-small cell lung cancer. This table comes from immunoSEQ multiplex PCR, and its TCRdb copy is limited to in-frame clones, with some not included. Among tens of thousands of clones listed, about four fifths were seen once. Sequenced here: peripheral blood, sampled before any cancer treatment. These receptors originate from a male donor at least 60 years old with stage III squamous cell lung carcinoma. CDR3s include the opening cysteine and the closing phenylalanine or tryptophan. Fields, in order: clone size, V gene, J gene, D gene, CDR3 DNA, CDR3 protein. A D gene is named only where the DNA matches it firmly. Size is stated for part of the rows, as once, few or many counts, or as a class when the clone is expanded.

.,TRBV29-1,TRBJ2-7,TRBD1,TGCAGCTTATCACAGGGGTACGAGCAGTACTTC,CSLSQGYEQYF
.,TRBV4-1,TRBJ2-1,.,TGCGCCAGCAGCCAAGATAGGACAGCCTACAATGAGCAGTTCTTC,CASSQDRTAYNEQFF
few,TRBV10-1,TRBJ2-1,TRBD1,TGCGCCAGCAGTGAGTCTGGGTTGGACAGGGATCGGGATGAGCAGTTCTTC,CASSESGLDRDRDEQFF
once,TRBV7-2,TRBJ2-2,.,TGTGCCAGCAGCTTAGATCCAGGGAACACCGGGGAGCTGTTTTTT,CASSLDPGNTGELFF
.,TRBV18,TRBJ1-5,TRBD1,TGTGCCAGCTCACCACCTCGAACAGGGGGAATCCATCAGCCCCAGCATTTT,CASSPPRTGGIHQPQHF
.,TRBV13,TRBJ2-1,TRBD2,TGTGCCAGCAGCCGCCGCGCGGGAGCCCTTGGGGAGCAGTTCTTC,CASSRRAGALGEQFF
.,TRBV6-5,TRBJ1-2,.,TGTGCCAGCAGTTACGGGGGCACAGGGACCAACTATGGCTACACCTTC,CASSYGGTGTNYGYTF
few,TRBV5-1,TRBJ1-5,.,TGCGCCAGCAGCTTAGCGCCAAATCAGCCCCAGCATTTT,CASSLAPNQPQHF
.,TRBV7-2,TRBJ2-6,TRBD1,TGTGCCAGCAGCCGACAGGGGGCTGGGGCCAACGTCCTGACTTTC,CASSRQGAGANVLTF
.,TRBV5-1,TRBJ1-5,.,TGCGCCAGCAGCTTGACCGGGGGGACCAATCAGCCCCAGCATTTT,CASSLTGGTNQPQHF
.,TRBV19,TRBJ1-5,TRBD1,TGTGCCAGTAGTATAGAGACAGGGGCTTTTCAGCCCCAGCATTTT,CASSIETGAFQPQHF
.,TRBV14,TRBJ2-1,.,TGTGCCAGCAGCCAAGATATGGCGGGATGGGGCTACAATGAGCAGTTCTTC,CASSQDMAGWGYNEQFF
.,TRBV9,TRBJ1-1,.,TGTGCCAGCAGCGCCGTACAGGGAGTAGACACTGAAGCTTTCTTT,CASSAVQGVDTEAFF
.,TRBV5-4,TRBJ2-7,.,TGTGCCAGCAGCGTGGACCCCCGGGGGACCTACGAGCAGTACTTC,CASSVDPRGTYEQYF
.,TRBV29-1,TRBJ2-1,TRBD1,TGCAGCGTGCAGGGGGCGCGAGCCAATGAGCAGTTCTTC,CSVQGARANEQFF
.,TRBV27,TRBJ1-5,.,TGTGCCAGCAGTTCTACAGGGAATCAGCCCCAGCATTTT,CASSSTGNQPQHF
.,TRBV6-5,TRBJ2-7,.,TGTGCCAGCAGTCCCAGACTACCATCCTACGAGCAGTACTTC,CASSPRLPSYEQYF
.,TRBV7-2,TRBJ2-1,.,TGTGCCAGCAGCTTAGGGGACTCCCCACGTGAGCAGTTCTTC,CASSLGDSPREQFF
.,TRBV4-1,TRBJ2-1,.,TGCGCCAGCAGCCAAGAGGGTAGCTCCTACAATGAGCAGTTCTTC,CASSQEGSSYNEQFF
once,TRBV5-1,TRBJ2-1,.,TGCGCCAGCAGCTTGGGTGGGAGCTCCTACAATGAGCAGTTCTTC,CASSLGGSSYNEQFF
.,TRBV30,TRBJ1-1,TRBD1,TGTGCCTGGAGTCTTGGGACAGGGACTTTCTTT,CAWSLGTGTFF
.,TRBV30,TRBJ2-3,TRBD1,TGTGCCTGGAGTGGTGCAGGGGGCGCACATACGCAGTATTTT,CAWSGAGGAHTQYF
.,TRBV11-1,TRBJ2-5,.,TGTGCCAGCAGCCTCGGGGGACTGCCTCACGAGACCCAGTACTTC,CASSLGGLPHETQYF
.,TRBV6-6,TRBJ1-1,.,TGTGCCAGTCTCAACAGGGCCATGAACACTGAAGCTTTCTTT,CASLNRAMNTEAFF
.,TRBV6-1,TRBJ2-4,TRBD2,TGTGCCCCACCCGATAGCGGGGACAAAAACATTCAGTACTTC,CAPPDSGDKNIQYF
.,TRBV7-9,TRBJ2-7,TRBD1,TGTGCCAGCAGCTCGGACAGGTTAACCTACGAGCAGTACTTC,CASSSDRLTYEQYF
.,TRBV2,TRBJ1-2,.,TGTGCCAGCAGTGATAGGGGTGCCGCCTATGGCTACACCTTC,CASSDRGAAYGYTF
.,TRBV27,TRBJ1-1,TRBD1,TGTGCCAGCAGTCCCTACAAAGACAGGGCGACTGAAGCTTTCTTT,CASSPYKDRATEAFF
few,TRBV7-9,TRBJ1-3,.,TGTGCCAGCAGCTTAGCCGGGACGTACTCTGGAAACACCATATATTTT,CASSLAGTYSGNTIYF
.,TRBV19,TRBJ1-3,.,TGTGCCACCTCCTATTCTGGAAACACCATATATTTT,CATSYSGNTIYF
.,TRBV5-1,TRBJ2-7,.,TGCGCCAGCAGCTTGGATCCTACAAGCAGAGCCTACGAGCAGTACTTC,CASSLDPTSRAYEQYF
.,TRBV7-9,TRBJ2-3,.,TGTGCCAGCAGCTCCCCCCTTAGGGACACAGATACGCAGTATTTT,CASSSPLRDTDTQYF
once,TRBV5-6,TRBJ2-7,TRBD1,TGTGCCAGCAGCCGGACAGGGGCCTACGAGCAGTACTTC,CASSRTGAYEQYF
.,TRBV27,TRBJ2-1,TRBD2,TGTGCCAGCAGTCCGTTGACTAGCGGGGTTTACAATGAGCAGTTCTTC,CASSPLTSGVYNEQFF
.,TRBV27,TRBJ1-2,.,TGTGCCAGCAGTTTCGAAGGGACTAACTATGGCTACACCTTC,CASSFEGTNYGYTF
once,TRBV11-2,TRBJ2-2,.,TGTGCCAGCAGCTCCTCAGCTAGCTTCGGGGAGCTGTTTTTT,CASSSSASFGELFF
.,TRBV6-1,TRBJ1-5,.,TGTGCCAGCAGTGCCTGGGAGGGCCCGGTACATTTT,CASSAWEGPVHF
.,TRBV5-1,TRBJ2-5,TRBD2,TGCGCCAGCAGCTTGGGGACTAGCGGGAGGGCCTCCCAAGAGACCCAGTACTTC,CASSLGTSGRASQETQYF
few,TRBV6-5,TRBJ1-1,.,TGTGCCAGCAGCCCTTTGGTCCCGGACACTGAAGCTTTCTTT,CASSPLVPDTEAFF
.,TRBV18,TRBJ1-1,.,TGTGCCAGCTCTGGACAGTCGAACACTGAAGCTTTCTTT,CASSGQSNTEAFF
once,TRBV6-1,TRBJ2-3,.,TGTGCCAGCAGTGAACTTCAGGGGACAGATACGCAGTATTTT,CASSELQGTDTQYF
.,TRBV9,TRBJ2-1,TRBD1,TGTGCCAGCAGCCCTCAGACAGGGGGTGGGAATGAGCAGTTCTTC,CASSPQTGGGNEQFF
.,TRBV19,TRBJ1-1,.,TGTGCCAGTAGTACTCAACTTTATAGGGCTTTCTTT,CASSTQLYRAFF
.,TRBV27,TRBJ2-5,TRBD2,TGTGCCAGCAGTTCCCAGACTAGCGGGAGAGAGACCCAGTACTTC,CASSSQTSGRETQYF
.,TRBV27,TRBJ1-2,.,TGTGCCAGCAGTCCCTCGGACCCAGGACGGTATGGCTACACCTTC,CASSPSDPGRYGYTF
.,TRBV5-4,TRBJ1-1,.,TGTGCCAGCAGCCCTCAGGGGAAGGTTGATGAAGCTTTCTTT,CASSPQGKVDEAFF
.,TRBV5-1,TRBJ1-1,.,TGCGCCAGCAGCGAACAGGGAGTAAACACTGAAGCTTTCTTT,CASSEQGVNTEAFF
once,TRBV5-1,TRBJ2-3,TRBD2,TGCGCCAGCAGCTTGGCCAGCGGGGGACTCACAGATACGCAGTATTTT,CASSLASGGLTDTQYF
few,TRBV6-1,TRBJ1-5,.,TGTGCCAGCAGTGAGGCCGTTCATCAGCCCCAGCATTTT,CASSEAVHQPQHF
few,TRBV2,TRBJ2-7,TRBD2,TGTGCCAGCAGTGGCCTAGCGGGGACCGAGCAGTACTTC,CASSGLAGTEQYF
.,TRBV4-2,TRBJ2-3,TRBD2,TGTGCCAGCAGCCAAGGGACTAGCGGGAGAGGAGATACGCAGTATTTT,CASSQGTSGRGDTQYF
.,TRBV5-6,TRBJ2-7,.,TGTGCCAGCAGCCCCGGGACCGTGGGCGAGCAGTACTTC,CASSPGTVGEQYF
.,TRBV5-1,TRBJ2-1,TRBD1,TGCGCCAGCAGCTTGTCCGGGACAGGTAACAATGAGCAGTTCTTC,CASSLSGTGNNEQFF
.,TRBV27,TRBJ1-6,.,TGTGCCAGCAGTCGAGCAGGGTATAATTCACCCCTCCACTTT,CASSRAGYNSPLHF